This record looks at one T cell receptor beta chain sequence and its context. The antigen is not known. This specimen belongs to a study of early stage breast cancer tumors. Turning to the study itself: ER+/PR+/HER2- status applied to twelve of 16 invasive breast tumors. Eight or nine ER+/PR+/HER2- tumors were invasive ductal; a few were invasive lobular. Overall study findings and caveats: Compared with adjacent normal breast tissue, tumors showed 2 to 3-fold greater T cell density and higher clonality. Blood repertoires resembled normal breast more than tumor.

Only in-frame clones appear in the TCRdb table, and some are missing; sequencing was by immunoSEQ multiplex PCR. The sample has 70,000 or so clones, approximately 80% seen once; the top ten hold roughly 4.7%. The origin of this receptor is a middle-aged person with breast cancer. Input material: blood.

The DNA of the CDR3 is TGTGCCAGCAGTGACCGACAGGGGGTCAACGAGCAGTACTTC. Its translation: CASSDRQGVNEQYF. The chain employs TRBV6-6 and TRBJ2-7, with 9 positions matching TRBD1. The V gene's germline CDR1 is MNHNY and CDR2 SVGAGI (reference sequence). Trimming removed 5 bases from V and 5 bases from J; junction bases left unmatched: 7. This CDR3 spans 14 amino acids.